Only a few counts were recorded for the clone carrying this TCR beta chain. In the original analysis: Reference gene primers were amplified, and this amplification served to estimate nucleated cell counts. Profiling relied on immunoSEQ multiplex PCR, and the TCRdb table lists in-frame clones only, not all of them. Clone size and V and J calls were adopted from that table, with D and trimming inferred from the DNA. Here the sample spans approximately 230,000 clones, about 86% being singletons. This entry is derived from a study of blood T cell repertoires in COVID-19. Study overall: Sites across the United States, Italy and Spain contributed samples from acute and convalescent COVID-19.

From germline, CDR1 is LGHDT and CDR2 YNNKEL (reference sequence). V was clipped by 0 bases and J by 11 bases; unmatched bases: 12. The CDR3 is made up of 15 amino acids. The rearrangement links TRBV3-1 (or the pseudogene TRBV3-2) to TRBJ1-1; 7 nucleotides line up with TRBD1. Material for sequencing was peripheral blood. This TCR came from an older man with acute or convalescent COVID-19. The chain's CDR3 is CASSQDLATGAYAFF. CDR3 bases: TGTGCCAGCAGCCAAGATCTCGCAACAGGGGCATATGCTTTCTTT.